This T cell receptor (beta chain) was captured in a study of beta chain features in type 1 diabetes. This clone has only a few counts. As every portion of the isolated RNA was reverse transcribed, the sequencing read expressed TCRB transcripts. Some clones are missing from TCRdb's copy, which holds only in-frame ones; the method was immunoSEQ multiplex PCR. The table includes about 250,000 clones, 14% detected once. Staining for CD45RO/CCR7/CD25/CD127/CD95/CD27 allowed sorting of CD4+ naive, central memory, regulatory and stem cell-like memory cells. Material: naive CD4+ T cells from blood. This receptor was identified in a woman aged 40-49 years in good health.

The CDR3 region has the DNA TGTGCCAGCAGCTTAGTCGGAGGGGTACCCGGAAACACCATATATTTT. It is translated as CASSLVGGVPGNTIYF. V and J are TRBV7-2 and TRBJ1-3; tentative D call: TRBD1 (5 bases). Germline loops: CDR1 SGHTA, CDR2 FQGNSA. The CDR3 is 16 residues long. Between the trimmed V and J ends, which lost 1 base and 4 bases, there was a span of 14 bases.